The 10 T cell receptor beta chains below were found in one sample sequenced in a study of T cell responses to AZD1222 COVID-19 vaccine. Profiled with immunoSEQ multiplex PCR; TCRdb holds only in-frame clones, not every one. The sample consists of fewer than 150,000 clones, about 88% of them appearing once. Source: peripheral blood, taken on day 0 of AZD1222 vaccination. These TCRs come from an adult in good health.

The genes are TRBV6-2 or TRBV6-3 and TRBJ2-1; no reliable D call. The CDR3 length is 11 residues. V lost 5 bases and J 4 bases, leaving 3 bases between the germline ends. From germline, CDR1 is MNHEY and CDR2 SVGEGT. The DNA for the CDR3 is TGTGCCAGCAGTACTTACAATGAGCAGTTCTTC. Translated: CASSTYNEQFF.

The chain joins TRBV15 to TRBJ2-1; D is perhaps TRBD2 (6 bases). Germline loops: CDR1 LNHNV, CDR2 YYDKDF (reference sequence). V was cut by 4 bases and J by 7 bases, with 17 bases left in between. This CDR3 spans 15 amino acids. For the CDR3, the DNA is TGTGCCACCAGCAATAGCGGCGTTCTTAGGAATGAGCAGTTCTTC. It translates to CATSNSGVLRNEQFF.

The rearrangement uses TRBV4-1 and TRBJ2-7; D not certain. The CDR3 is made up of 16 amino acids. The V and J ends lost 0 bases and 2 bases respectively, with 14 bases between them. Germline V CDR1 and CDR2: MGHRA, YSYEKL. The CDR3: CASSQDSRRTTYEQYF. The CDR3 DNA follows: TGCGCCAGCAGCCAAGATTCAAGAAGGACCACCTACGAGCAGTACTTC.

J is TRBJ2-7 and V is TRBV10-3; D call uncertain. Trimming took 8 bases from V and 2 from J, leaving 10 bases between them. Germline CDR1 reads ENHRY; CDR2 reads SYGVKD. The CDR3 spans 12 residues. For the CDR3, the DNA is TGTGCCATCGCAGGTAATACCTACGAGCAGTACTTC. This codes for CAIAGNTYEQYF.

V and J are TRBV19 and TRBJ1-1, with TRBD1 identical over 8 bases. The CDR3 contains 13 residues. The junction had 4 bases not matched to a gene; V was cut back by 4 bases and J by 6 bases. In germline, CDR1 is LNHDA, CDR2 SQIVND (reference sequence). Written as DNA, the CDR3 is TGTGCCAGTAGTACCCAGACAGGGGCTGAAGCTTTCTTT. It codes for CASSTQTGAEAFF.

This clone has just a few counts. The V and J genes are TRBV5-1 and TRBJ2-3; 7 bases are a match to TRBD2. V dropped 4 bases and J dropped 0; count of bases not matched to a gene: 23. This CDR3 has 21 amino acids. Germline V gene sequence: CDR1 SGHRS, CDR2 YFSETQ. DNA for the CDR3: TGCGCCAGCAGCCGAGCTCGCAGGGCCACCGGGACTACCGAAAGCACAGATACGCAGTATTTT. Amino acid sequence: CASSRARRATGTTESTDTQYF.

This clone was counted a few times. The chain has TRBV6-5 and TRBJ2-7; D possibly matches TRBD1 or TRBD2 (5 bases each). Germline-derived CDR1 and CDR2 are MNHEY and SVGAGI. The CDR3 consists of 15 residues. V was pared by 0 bases and J by 6 bases, with 15 bases between. The CDR3 here is CASSYSGRGGSEQYF. CDR3 nucleotide sequence: TGTGCCAGCAGTTACTCGGGACGTGGGGGAAGCGAGCAGTACTTC.

This chain connects TRBV6-1 to TRBJ1-2; a possible D gene is TRBD1 (6 bases). The length of the CDR3 is 18 residues. Germline values: CDR1 MNHNS, CDR2 SASEGT. Trimming left V 4 bases short and J 0 bases short, with 21 bases between. CDR3 protein: CASSGKWGRGWANYGYTF. The CDR3 nucleotides are TGTGCCAGCAGTGGAAAGTGGGGCAGGGGTTGGGCTAACTATGGCTACACCTTC.

V and J are TRBV7-9 and TRBJ2-4; the match to TRBD2 covers 10 bases. This CDR3 has 15 amino acids. CDR1 is SEHNR and CDR2 is FQNEAQ in the germline V gene (reference sequence). With V trimmed by 0 bases and J by 4 bases, 0 bases remained unmatched. The CDR3 protein is CASSLASGGKNIQYF. For the CDR3, the DNA is TGTGCCAGCAGCTTAGCTAGCGGGGGGAAAAACATTCAGTACTTC. The whole variable domain, filled in from reference TRBV7-9 and TRBJ2-4, reads DTGVSQNPRHKITKRGQNVTFRCDPISEHNRLYWYRQTLGQGPEFLTYFQNEAQLEKSRLLSDRFSAERPKGSFSTLEIQRTEQGDSAMYLCASSLASGGKNIQYFGAGTRLSVL.

The rearrangement links TRBV19 to TRBJ2-7; D perhaps matches TRBD1 (6 bases). Germline CDR1 reads LNHDA; CDR2 reads SQIVND (reference sequence). There are 14 residues in the CDR3. V was cut by 4 bases and J by 2 bases, with 12 bases left in between. CDR3 in amino acids: CASSTRDIPYEQYF. The CDR3 DNA reads as TGTGCCAGTAGTACCCGGGACATTCCCTACGAGCAGTACTTC.